One and the same sample provided the 6 T cell receptor beta chains below, sequenced in a study of T cell responses to AZD1222 COVID-19 vaccine. The assay was immunoSEQ multiplex PCR, and TCRdb's table has in-frame clones only and misses some. Among 150,000 to 200,000 clones listed, 85% to 95% were seen once. The material sequenced was peripheral blood, taken on day 0 of AZD1222 vaccination. Receptors were obtained from an adult in good health.

This chain connects TRBV5-4 to TRBJ2-3; 13 nucleotides line up with TRBD2. The CDR3 has 17 amino acids. Germline V gene sequence: CDR1 SGHNT, CDR2 YYREEE (reference sequence). Trimming took 4 bases from V and 1 from J; bases not matched to a gene: 6. CDR3 in amino acids: CASSPTSGGKRTDTQYF. The CDR3 DNA is TGTGCCAGCAGCCCGACTAGCGGGGGGAAACGCACAGATACGCAGTATTTT.

This chain links TRBV6-6 with TRBJ2-1, with 13 nucleotides matching TRBD2. Germline V gene lookup returns CDR1 MNHNY and CDR2 SVGAGI (reference sequence). V shed 4 bases, J shed 7 bases, and the junction held 7 bases outside the gene matches. The CDR3 is 16 amino acids. The CDR3 DNA reads TGTGCCAGCAGTTCCGGGACTAGCGGGATCCGAAATGAGCAGTTCTTC. Its protein is CASSSGTSGIRNEQFF.

J is TRBJ2-5 and V is TRBV6-4; no firm D call. There are 16 residues in the CDR3. The germline V gene has CDR1 MRHNA and CDR2 SNTAGT. V was trimmed by 0 bases and J by 4 bases, leaving 15 bases between them. The CDR3 DNA follows: TGTGCCAGCAGTGACTCGACACTTAATCGTGCAGAGACCCAGTACTTC. As protein: CASSDSTLNRAETQYF.

The count of this clone is one. The chain recombines TRBV28 with TRBJ1-5; D not resolved. Germline-derived CDR1 and CDR2 are MDHEN and SYDVKM. Deletions cut 8 bases from V and 7 bases from J, with 12 bases between. The CDR3 covers 12 residues. CDR3 region: CASGEVRQPQHF. In nucleotides, the CDR3 is TGTGCCAGCGGGGAGGTTCGACAGCCCCAGCATTTT.

The chain joins TRBV10-2 to TRBJ1-1, with TRBD1 matching over 11 bases. Germline loops: CDR1 WSHSY, CDR2 SAAADI. The CDR3 extends over 13 amino acids. Trimming cost V 6 bases and J 4 bases; bases outside gene matches: 1. The CDR3 DNA reads TGCGCCAGCAGGGACAGGGGGCCCACTGAAGCTTTCTTT. Translating gives CASRDRGPTEAFF.

The gene calls are TRBV19 and TRBJ2-1; TRBD2 matches 10 bases. Germline V gene lookup returns CDR1 LNHDA and CDR2 SQIVND (reference sequence). CDR3 size: 17 residues. The junction had 9 bases not matched to a gene; V was cut back by 1 base and J by 6 bases. The DNA for the CDR3 is TGTGCCAGTAGTATAGTGAGCGTTAGCGGGGGGCTCAATGAGCAGTTCTTC. Protein product: CASSIVSVSGGLNEQFF. Drawing the rest from reference TRBV19 and TRBJ2-1, the complete variable domain is DGGITQSPKYLFRKEGQNVTLSCEQNLNHDAMYWYRQDPGQGLRLIYYSQIVNDFQKGDIAEGYSVSREKKESFPLTVTSAQKNPTAFYLCASSIVSVSGGLNEQFFGPGTRLTVL.